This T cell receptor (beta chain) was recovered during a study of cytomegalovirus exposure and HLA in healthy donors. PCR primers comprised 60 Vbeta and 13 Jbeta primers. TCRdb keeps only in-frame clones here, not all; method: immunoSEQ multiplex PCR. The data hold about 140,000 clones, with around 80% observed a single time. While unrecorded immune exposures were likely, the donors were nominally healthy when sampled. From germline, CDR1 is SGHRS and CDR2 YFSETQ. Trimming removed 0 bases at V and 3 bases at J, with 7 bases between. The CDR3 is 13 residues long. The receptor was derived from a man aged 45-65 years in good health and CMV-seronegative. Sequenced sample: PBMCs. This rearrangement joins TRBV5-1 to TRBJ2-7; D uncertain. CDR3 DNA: TGCGCCAGCAGCTTGGACAGCTTCTACGAGCAGTACTTC. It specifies CASSLDSFYEQYF.